Each of the 13 T cell receptor beta chains below was sequenced from the same sample in a study of cytomegalovirus exposure and HLA in healthy donors. PCR involved 60 Vbeta and 13 Jbeta primers. Produced via immunoSEQ multiplex PCR; TCRdb's table is partial and in-frame only. The data contain 75,000 to 95,000 clones, roughly 71% of them singletons. Material for sequencing was PBMCs. The receptors were gathered from a man between 50 and 59 years old in good health and CMV-seronegative.

The rearrangement links TRBV5-1 to TRBJ1-1, with D possibly matching TRBD1 (6 bases). CDR3 length: 15 amino acids. Germline CDR1 reads SGHRS; CDR2 reads YFSETQ. V was cut by 4 bases and J by 2 bases, with 15 bases left in between. The CDR3 reads CASSDQDRGNTEAFF. CDR3 nucleotides: TGCGCCAGCAGCGACCAGGACAGAGGAAACACTGAAGCTTTCTTT.

The rearrangement joins TRBV2 to TRBJ2-7; 8 bases are a match to TRBD1. This CDR3 has 14 amino acids. The trim removed 2 bases at V and 4 bases at J, leaving 4 bases unmatched. Germline assignment: CDR1 SNHLY and CDR2 FYNNEI. The CDR3 loop is CASSEQGALYEQYF. CDR3 DNA sequence: TGTGCCAGCAGTGAACAGGGGGCACTATACGAGCAGTACTTC. The whole variable domain, remainder taken from reference TRBV2 and TRBJ2-7, is EPEVTQTPSHQVTQMGQEVILRCVPISNHLYFYWYRQILGQKVEFLVSFYNNEISEKSEIFDDQFSVERPDGSNFTLKIRSTKLEDSAMYFCASSEQGALYEQYFGPGTRLTVT.

The genes are TRBV4-1 and TRBJ1-2; 11 bases match TRBD1. Germline CDR1 MGHRA, CDR2 YSYEKL. V shed 4 bases, J shed 7 bases, and the junction held 11 bases outside the gene matches. The length of the CDR3 is 16 residues. CDR3 loop: CASSPQGQGGISGYTF. The CDR3 nucleotides read TGCGCCAGCAGCCCCCAGGGACAGGGGGGGATTAGTGGCTACACCTTC.

The chain employs TRBV6-5 and TRBJ2-7; TRBD2 is a possible D gene (5 bases). Germline CDR1 reads MNHEY; CDR2 reads SVGAGI. The CDR3 spans 14 residues. The ends were cut back, 0 bases at V and 5 bases at J, with 11 bases in the middle. In DNA, the CDR3 is TGTGCCAGCAGTTACTCGCACGGGAACCACGAGCAGTACTTC. This encodes CASSYSHGNHEQYF.

CDR3 sequence: CASSQDRASGGQETQYF. CDR3 coding DNA: TGCGCCAGCAGCCAAGATAGGGCTAGCGGGGGCCAAGAGACCCAGTACTTC. The rearrangement links TRBV4-3 to TRBJ2-5, with 10 bases matching TRBD2. J gave up 1 base and V 0 bases, and 5 bases lay outside the gene matches. The CDR3 spans 17 residues. Germline CDR1 reads LGHNA; CDR2 reads YSLEER.

V is TRBV6-6 and J is TRBJ1-5, with unresolved D. Trimming removed 0 bases at V and 2 bases at J, with 5 bases between. Per the germline V gene, CDR1 is MNHNY and CDR2 is SVGAGI (reference sequence). The CDR3 runs 14 residues. The CDR3 here is CASSYSGGNQPQHF. The CDR3 DNA reads as TGTGCCAGCAGTTACTCGGGCGGCAATCAGCCCCAGCATTTT.

V gene TRBV19 combines with J gene TRBJ2-5; 15 bases fit TRBD2. Germline loops: CDR1 LNHDA, CDR2 SQIVND (reference sequence). This CDR3 region has 18 residues. V gave up 7 bases and J gave up 1 base; unmatched junction bases: 10. CDR3 nucleotides: TGTGCCAGTACCCGGGGACTAGCGGGGGGCTTCCCCCAAGAGACCCAGTACTTC. Translation: CASTRGLAGGFPQETQYF.

The chain joins TRBV7-2 to TRBJ2-3, with D possibly matching TRBD1 (6 bases). Trimming left V 5 bases short and J 10 bases short, with 22 bases between. Germline values: CDR1 SGHTA, CDR2 FQGNSA. The CDR3 contains 15 residues. CDR3 residues: CASSGLSYRDNAQYF. Here the CDR3 DNA reads TGTGCCAGCAGCGGACTCTCCTACCGGGACAATGCGCAGTATTTT.

This chain links TRBV5-5 with TRBJ1-1; a weak D match, TRBD1 (5 bases). V was shortened by 0 bases and J by 11 bases, with 11 bases between the two germline ends. The CDR3 consists of 12 residues. The V gene's germline CDR1 is SGHKS and CDR2 YYEKEE (reference sequence). CDR3 amino acids: CASSLEGLWAFF. In nucleotides, the CDR3 is TGTGCCAGCAGCTTGGAGGGGCTATGGGCTTTCTTT.

The V gene is TRBV30, the J gene TRBJ2-3; D might be TRBD1 (5 bases). Germline CDR1 is GTSNPN and CDR2 is SVGIG (reference sequence). This CDR3 spans 21 amino acids. V lost 0 bases to trimming and J lost 1 base, with 29 bases between them. CDR3 DNA sequence: TGTGCCTGGAGTGTAATCGTTGGTGGTCAGGGTAAGGCCTTTCGCACAGATACGCAGTATTTT. Its translation: CAWSVIVGGQGKAFRTDTQYF. The whole variable domain, remainder taken from reference TRBV30 and TRBJ2-3, is SQTIHQWPATLVQPVGSPLSLECTVEGTSNPNLYWYRQAAGRGLQLLFYSVGIGQISSEVPQNLSASRPQDRQFILSSKKLLLSDSGFYLCAWSVIVGGQGKAFRTDTQYFGPGTRLTVL.

The chain couples TRBV19 to TRBJ1-2; D call uncertain. This CDR3 is built from 11 residues. In germline, CDR1 is LNHDA, CDR2 SQIVND (reference sequence). Trimming pared 6 bases from V and 5 bases from J, leaving 7 bases between. In DNA form, the CDR3 reads TGTGCCAGTAGCCTTTTATATGGCTACACCTTC. Its translation is CASSLLYGYTF. Variable domain in full (rest from reference TRBV19 and TRBJ1-2): DGGITQSPKYLFRKEGQNVTLSCEQNLNHDAMYWYRQDPGQGLRLIYYSQIVNDFQKGDIAEGYSVSREKKESFPLTVTSAQKNPTAFYLCASSLLYGYTFGSGTRLTVV.

The chain recombines TRBV6-1 with TRBJ1-5, with 7 nucleotides matching TRBD1. Germline loops: CDR1 MNHNS, CDR2 SASEGT. V lost 6 bases and J lost 3; bases outside the gene matches: 5. The length of the CDR3 is 14 residues. CDR3 bases: TGTGCCAGCAGCTTAGACAGGGCCAATCAGCCCCAGCATTTT. The encoded protein is CASSLDRANQPQHF.

The V gene is TRBV6-1, the J gene TRBJ2-5, with a tentative D call TRBD1 (5 bases). CDR3 size: 13 residues. The germline gives CDR1 MNHNS, CDR2 SASEGT. Trimming took 6 bases from V and 7 from J, leaving 15 bases between them. CDR3 coding DNA: TGTGCCAGCAGGATCAAGGGGCCTGGGACCCAGTACTTC. Amino acid sequence: CASRIKGPGTQYF.